These T cell receptor beta chains were read from a single sample in a study of glioma-infiltrating T cells. TCRdb analysed the multiplex PCR reads with MiXCR anew, one entry per CDR3 protein. This sample carries about 200,000 distinct CDR3 sequences, approximately 30% of them seen once, and the ten largest clones take 20% to 25%. The specimen was glioma tissue, nonneoplastic brain tissue, or PBMCs (not recorded which). The source of these receptors is a human donor with low-grade glioma or glioblastoma, undergoing nonglioma brain surgery, or in good health (not recorded which). Both conserved end residues are trimmed from each CDR3. Fields, in order: J gene, V gene, CDR3 protein.

>TRBJ2-7|TRBV11-2
ASSFWDRNNEQY
>TRBJ1-2|TRBV5-4
ASSLAVSGNYGYT
>TRBJ2-5|TRBV29-1
SANQVYQETQY
>TRBJ2-7|TRBV20-1
SVRGDPGLAGGSYYEQY
>TRBJ1-5|TRBV2
ASSAPPQPQH
>TRBJ2-7|TRBV30
AAPRIGDAYEQY
>TRBJ2-1|TRBV19
ASSMGVAGESTGYNEQF
>TRBJ2-7|TRBV7-8
ASSFSRVLSYEQY
>TRBJ1-1|TRBV6-6
ASSLVGGPEAF
>TRBJ1-1|TRBV29-1
SAEWAGSNTEAF
>TRBJ2-3|TRBV20-1
SARDFLISTDTQY
>TRBJ2-2|TRBV19
ASSPIDGRGLGELF
>TRBJ2-1|TRBV20-1
SASPPSGHAYNEQF
>TRBJ1-2|TRBV27
VSSLSQGAGNGYT
>TRBJ2-3|TRBV24-1
ATSDDFRDRGDTQY
>TRBJ2-7|TRBV12-3/TRBV12-4
ASSQLAGGFPEQY
>TRBJ2-7|TRBV4-3
ASSQARGGASPYEQY
>TRBJ2-3|TRBV7-2
ASSRGDFSTDTQY
>TRBJ2-1|TRBV6-1
ASSRTGGSHNEQF
>TRBJ1-1|TRBV5-4
ASSSPRQDLNTEAF
>TRBJ1-5|TRBV2
ASTAGGTGNQPQH
>TRBJ1-1|TRBV19
ASSTRRNTEAF
>TRBJ2-1|TRBV4-3
ASSQVGYSYNEQF
>TRBJ2-7|TRBV6-2/TRBV6-3
ASSKTPGQFYEQY
>TRBJ1-1|TRBV20-1
SAFDRGFAEAF
>TRBJ2-1|TRBV19
ASGHNEQF
>TRBJ2-6|TRBV6-1
ASRSGLAAGANVLT
>TRBJ2-7|TRBV4-1
ASSQDTGPTEQY
>TRBJ1-5|TRBV7-9
ASSLSNINNQPQH
>TRBJ2-3|TRBV7-8
AISFLGAGAGGSTDTQY
>TRBJ2-3|TRBV20-1
SAKAGIARDSDTQY